A single sample is the source of the 14 T cell receptor beta chains below, sequenced in a study of blood T cell repertoires in COVID-19. Only in-frame clones appear in the TCRdb table, and some are missing; sequencing was by immunoSEQ multiplex PCR. The sample has about 240,000 clones; roughly 80% are singletons. Sequenced: peripheral blood. These receptor sequences come from a woman aged 80 or over with acute or convalescent COVID-19.

The chain employs TRBV4-1 and TRBJ1-5, with D perhaps matching TRBD1 (6 bases). Between the trimmed V and J ends, which lost 4 bases and 4 bases, there was a span of 20 bases. Per the germline V gene, CDR1 is MGHRA and CDR2 is YSYEKL. This CDR3 comprises 17 residues. The CDR3 DNA sequence: TGCGCCAGCAGCCTTACCCTCAGGGAGGGGGGTAATCAGCCCCAGCATTTT. This gives the protein CASSLTLREGGNQPQHF.

The chain is built from TRBV5-1 and TRBJ2-1; 10 bases line up with TRBD1. There are 15 residues in the CDR3. J gave up 5 bases and V 0 bases, and 2 bases lay outside the gene matches. Germline-derived CDR1 and CDR2 are SGHRS and YFSETQ. In nucleotides, the CDR3 is TGCGCCAGCAGCTTGGAAGGGACAGGGGACAATGAGCAGTTCTTC. Its protein product is CASSLEGTGDNEQFF.

V is TRBV7-8 and J is TRBJ1-2; 9 nucleotides match TRBD1. With V trimmed by 5 bases and J by 9 bases, 13 bases remained unmatched. CDR3 length equals 15 residues. The germline V gene has CDR1 SGHVS and CDR2 FQNEAQ. In nucleotides, the CDR3 is TGTGCCAGCAGCCCGTTGCCGGGACAGGGTGTGAGCTACACCTTC. Protein sequence: CASSPLPGQGVSYTF.

The chain recombines TRBV29-1 with TRBJ1-2, with 12 bases aligning to TRBD1. The V gene's germline CDR1 is SQVTM and CDR2 ANQGSEA. The CDR3 extends over 13 amino acids. The junction had 8 bases not matched to a gene; V was cut back by 7 bases and J by 8 bases. The CDR3 loop is CSARDRGQGGYTF. The CDR3 DNA reads TGCAGCGCTCGGGACAGGGGGCAAGGAGGCTACACCTTC.

The V and J genes are TRBV10-1 and TRBJ1-5, with D possibly TRBD1 on 6 matching bases. Trimming took 10 bases from V and 1 from J, leaving 26 bases between them. CDR3 length: 18 amino acids. Germline V gene lookup returns CDR1 WNHNN and CDR2 SYGVQD (reference sequence). The CDR3 protein is CANPGKISGHRSNQPQHF. Written as DNA, the CDR3 is TGCGCCAACCCGGGAAAAATTTCGGGACACCGAAGCAATCAGCCCCAGCATTTT.

This clone showed up just once. This chain links TRBV12-3 or TRBV12-4 with TRBJ1-1, with 9 bases that match TRBD1. Trimming removed 6 bases from V and 9 bases from J; junction bases left unmatched: 5. CDR3 size: 12 residues. CDR3 DNA: TGTGCCAGCAGCCAGACAGGGGGTAAAGCTTTCTTT. Translated, it gives CASSQTGGKAFF.

This clone was seen once. The chain uses TRBV5-6 and TRBJ2-6, with D possibly matching TRBD1 (5 bases). This CDR3 has 18 amino acids. Germline V gene lookup returns CDR1 SGHDT and CDR2 YYEEEE. V was pared by 0 bases and J by 0 bases, with 13 bases between. The CDR3 sequence: CASSLGGSSNSGANVLTF. The CDR3 DNA reads as TGTGCCAGCAGCTTGGGGGGCAGCTCTAACTCTGGGGCCAACGTCCTGACTTTC.

The rearrangement uses TRBV6-5 and TRBJ1-1, with D possibly TRBD1 on 6 matching bases. Germline CDR1 reads MNHEY; CDR2 reads SVGAGI. V shed 5 bases and J shed 0 bases, with 13 bases lying between them. CDR3 size: 15 residues. The CDR3 sequence: CASSRGTGLNTEAFF. The CDR3 bases are TGTGCCAGCAGTAGGGGGACGGGACTGAACACTGAAGCTTTCTTT.

This sequence joins TRBV3-1 (or the pseudogene TRBV3-2) and TRBJ1-3; D not resolved. Germline V gene data show CDR1 as LGHDT and CDR2 as YNNKEL (reference sequence). V gave up 1 base and J gave up 0 bases, with 13 bases separating them. This CDR3 spans 17 amino acids. The CDR3, as DNA: TGTGCCAGCAGCCAAGTCCCGGACCTAGCCTCTGGAAACACCATATATTTT. It codes for CASSQVPDLASGNTIYF.

The rearrangement uses TRBV5-1 and TRBJ1-2, with TRBD1 matching 8 bases. V lost 4 bases to trimming and J lost 6 bases; unmatched junction nucleotides: 20. CDR1 and CDR2 (germline): SGHRS, YFSETQ. This CDR3 is built from 18 residues. The CDR3 bases are TGCGCCAGCAGCCAAATGGCCGGCAGGGGGCAACAAGGTGATGGCTACACCTTC. It specifies CASSQMAGRGQQGDGYTF. Full variable domain (missing parts from reference TRBV5-1 and TRBJ1-2): KAGVTQTPRYLIKTRGQQVTLSCSPISGHRSVSWYQQTPGQGLQFLFEYFSETQRNKGNFPGRFSGRQFSNSRSEMNVSTLELGDSALYLCASSQMAGRGQQGDGYTFGSGTRLTVV.

The rearrangement uses TRBV3-1 (or the pseudogene TRBV3-2) and TRBJ1-2, with D tentatively TRBD1 (5 bases). Germline loops: CDR1 LGHDT, CDR2 YNNKEL (reference sequence). Trimming removed 3 bases at V and 4 bases at J, with 9 bases between. The CDR3 length is 13 residues. The CDR3, as DNA: TGTGCCAGCAGCCAGGACACCGCCTATGGCTACACCTTC. It encodes CASSQDTAYGYTF.

V usage is TRBV19 and J usage is TRBJ1-5; a weak D match, TRBD1 (6 bases). CDR1 is LNHDA, CDR2 SQIVND, per germline (reference sequence). The CDR3 runs to 15 residues. The V gene lost 3 bases and the J gene lost 0 bases, with 9 bases spanning the gap. As DNA, the CDR3 is TGTGCCAGTAGTATGAACAGGGATAGCAATCAGCCCCAGCATTTT. It yields the protein CASSMNRDSNQPQHF.

This rearrangement joins TRBV2 to TRBJ1-3; 8 bases line up with TRBD1. Germline-derived CDR1 and CDR2 are SNHLY and FYNNEI. V shed 6 bases, J shed 2 bases, and the junction held 6 bases outside the gene matches. The CDR3 contains 15 residues. The CDR3 region has the DNA TGTGCCAGCAGCGGCCGGGACAGGACTGGAAACACCATATATTTT. Its translation is CASSGRDRTGNTIYF.

This clone was observed once. The J gene is TRBJ1-1, the V gene TRBV6-5; D remains ambiguous. The CDR3 spans 14 residues. Trimming stripped 5 bases from V and 5 bases from J, with 15 bases between. Germline V lookup: CDR1 MNHEY, CDR2 SVGAGI. The CDR3 DNA follows: TGTGCCAGCAGTCATAGGCGGATTATTACTGAAGCTTTCTTT. As protein: CASSHRRIITEAFF.